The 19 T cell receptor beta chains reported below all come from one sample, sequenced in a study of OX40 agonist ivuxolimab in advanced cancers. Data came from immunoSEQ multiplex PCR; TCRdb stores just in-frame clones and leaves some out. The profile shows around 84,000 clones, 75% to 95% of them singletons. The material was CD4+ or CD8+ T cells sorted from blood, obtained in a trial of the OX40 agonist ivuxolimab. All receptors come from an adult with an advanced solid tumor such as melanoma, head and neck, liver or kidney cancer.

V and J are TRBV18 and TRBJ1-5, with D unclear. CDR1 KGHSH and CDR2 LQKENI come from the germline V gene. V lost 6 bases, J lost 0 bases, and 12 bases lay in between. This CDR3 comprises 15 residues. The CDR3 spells CASSPGVGSNQPQHF. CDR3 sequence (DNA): TGTGCCAGCTCCCCTGGTGTAGGTAGCAATCAGCCCCAGCATTTT.

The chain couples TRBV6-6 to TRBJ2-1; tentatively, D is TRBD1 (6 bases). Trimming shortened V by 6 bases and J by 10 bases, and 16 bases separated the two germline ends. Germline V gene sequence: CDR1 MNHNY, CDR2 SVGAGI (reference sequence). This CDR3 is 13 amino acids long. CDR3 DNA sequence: TGTGCCAGCAGCCTCACAGGGATTGGAGAGCAGTTCTTC. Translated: CASSLTGIGEQFF.

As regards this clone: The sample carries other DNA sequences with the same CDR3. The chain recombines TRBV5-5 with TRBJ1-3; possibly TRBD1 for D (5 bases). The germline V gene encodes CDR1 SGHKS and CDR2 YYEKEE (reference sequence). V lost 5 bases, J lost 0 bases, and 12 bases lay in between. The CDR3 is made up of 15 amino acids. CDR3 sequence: CASSLTDDSGNTIYF. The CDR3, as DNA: TGTGCCAGCAGTCTGACAGACGACTCTGGAAACACCATATATTTT. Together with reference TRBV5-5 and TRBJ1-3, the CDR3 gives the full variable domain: DAGVTQSPTHLIKTRGQQVTLRCSPISGHKSVSWYQQVLGQGPQFIFQYYEKEERGRGNFPDRFSARQFPNYSSELNVNALLLGDSALYLCASSLTDDSGNTIYFGEGSWLTVV.

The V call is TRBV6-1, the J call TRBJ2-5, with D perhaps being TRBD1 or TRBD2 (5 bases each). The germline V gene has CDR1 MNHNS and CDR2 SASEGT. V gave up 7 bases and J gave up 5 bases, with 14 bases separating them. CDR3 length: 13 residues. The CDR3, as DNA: TGTGCCAGCACGGATAAAGGGGACGAGACCCAGTACTTC. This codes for CASTDKGDETQYF.

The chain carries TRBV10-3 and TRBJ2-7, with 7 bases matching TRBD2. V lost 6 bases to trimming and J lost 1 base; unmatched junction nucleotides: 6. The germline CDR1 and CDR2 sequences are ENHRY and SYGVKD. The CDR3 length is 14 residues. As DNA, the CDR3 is TGTGCCATCAGATCGTTAGCGGGTTCCTACGAGCAGTACTTC. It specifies CAIRSLAGSYEQYF.

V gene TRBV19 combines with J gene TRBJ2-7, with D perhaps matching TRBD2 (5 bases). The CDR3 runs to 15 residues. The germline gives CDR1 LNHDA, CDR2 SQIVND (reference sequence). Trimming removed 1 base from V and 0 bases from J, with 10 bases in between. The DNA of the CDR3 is TGTGCCAGTAGTATAGCGGGGTTGAGCTCCTACGAGCAGTACTTC. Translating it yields CASSIAGLSSYEQYF. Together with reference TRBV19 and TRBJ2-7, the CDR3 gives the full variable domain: DGGITQSPKYLFRKEGQNVTLSCEQNLNHDAMYWYRQDPGQGLRLIYYSQIVNDFQKGDIAEGYSVSREKKESFPLTVTSAQKNPTAFYLCASSIAGLSSYEQYFGPGTRLTVT.

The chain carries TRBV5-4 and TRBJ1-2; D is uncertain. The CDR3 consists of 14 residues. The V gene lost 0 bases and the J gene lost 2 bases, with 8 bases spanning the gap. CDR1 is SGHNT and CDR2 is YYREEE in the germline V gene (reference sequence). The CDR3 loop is CASSLVGRNYGYTF. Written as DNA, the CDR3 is TGTGCCAGCAGCTTGGTGGGTCGGAACTATGGCTACACCTTC.

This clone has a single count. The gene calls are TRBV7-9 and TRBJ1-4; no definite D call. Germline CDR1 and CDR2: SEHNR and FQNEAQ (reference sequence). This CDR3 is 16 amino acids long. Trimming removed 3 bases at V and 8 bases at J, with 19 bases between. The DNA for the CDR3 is TGTGCCAGCAGCTTCCAGATCGGATCTGTTACGGAAAAACTGTTTTTT. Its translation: CASSFQIGSVTEKLFF.

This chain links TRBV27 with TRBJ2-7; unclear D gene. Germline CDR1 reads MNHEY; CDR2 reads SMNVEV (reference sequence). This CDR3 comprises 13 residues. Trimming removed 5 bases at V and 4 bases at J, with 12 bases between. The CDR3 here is CASSLRPDYEQYF. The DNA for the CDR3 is TGTGCCAGCAGTCTCCGACCTGATTACGAGCAGTACTTC.

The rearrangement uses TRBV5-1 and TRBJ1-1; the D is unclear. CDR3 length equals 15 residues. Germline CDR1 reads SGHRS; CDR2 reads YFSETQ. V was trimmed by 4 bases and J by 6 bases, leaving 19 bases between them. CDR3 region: CASSPSQTVGAEAFF. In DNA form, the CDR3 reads TGCGCCAGCAGCCCTTCCCAAACGGTCGGGGCTGAAGCTTTCTTT.

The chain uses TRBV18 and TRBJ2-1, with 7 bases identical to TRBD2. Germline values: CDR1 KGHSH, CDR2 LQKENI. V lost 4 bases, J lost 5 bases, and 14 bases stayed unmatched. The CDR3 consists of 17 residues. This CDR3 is CASSLTRGGSGNNEQFF. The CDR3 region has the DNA TGTGCCAGCTCACTGACCCGAGGCGGGAGCGGGAACAATGAGCAGTTCTTC.

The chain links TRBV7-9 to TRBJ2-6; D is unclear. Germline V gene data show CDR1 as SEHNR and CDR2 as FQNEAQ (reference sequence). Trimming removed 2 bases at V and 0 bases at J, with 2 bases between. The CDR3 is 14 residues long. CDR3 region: CASSLISGANVLTF. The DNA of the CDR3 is TGTGCCAGCAGCTTAATCTCTGGGGCCAACGTCCTGACTTTC.

The CDR3 loop reads CASSPRQGPYEQYF. The CDR3 DNA reads as TGTGCCAGCAGCCCGAGACAGGGTCCGTACGAGCAGTACTTC. The rearrangement joins TRBV7-2 to TRBJ2-7; 7 positions agree with TRBD1. CDR1 is SGHTA, CDR2 FQGNSA, per germline. The J segment lost 4 bases and the V segment lost 5 bases, leaving 8 bases of the junction unmatched. The CDR3 consists of 14 residues.

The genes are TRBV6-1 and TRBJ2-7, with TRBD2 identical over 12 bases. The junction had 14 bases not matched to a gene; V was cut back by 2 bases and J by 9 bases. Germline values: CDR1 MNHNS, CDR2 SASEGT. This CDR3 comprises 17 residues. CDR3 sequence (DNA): TGTGCCAGCAGTGAACGTATTTTGACTAGCGGGGGCCTACTGCAGTACTTC. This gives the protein CASSERILTSGGLLQYF.

CDR3 sequence (DNA): TGTGCCAGCAGCCGTGGACTAGCGGTCACAGATACGCAGTATTTT. Its translation: CASSRGLAVTDTQYF. V and J are TRBV7-7 and TRBJ2-3; 10 bases are shared with TRBD2. The J segment lost 2 bases and the V segment lost 5 bases, leaving 4 bases of the junction unmatched. CDR3 length: 15 residues. The germline V gene has CDR1 SSHAT and CDR2 FNYEAQ (reference sequence).

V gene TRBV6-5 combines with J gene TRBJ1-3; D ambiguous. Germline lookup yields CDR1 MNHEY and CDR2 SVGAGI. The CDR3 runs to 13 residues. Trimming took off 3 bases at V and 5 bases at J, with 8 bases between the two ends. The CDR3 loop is CASSYSGRNTIYF. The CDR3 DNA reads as TGTGCCAGCAGTTATTCCGGGAGAAACACCATATATTTT.

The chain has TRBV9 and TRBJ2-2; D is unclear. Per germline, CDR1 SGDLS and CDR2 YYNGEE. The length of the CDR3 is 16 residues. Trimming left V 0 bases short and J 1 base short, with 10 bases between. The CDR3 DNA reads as TGTGCCAGCAGCGTAGGTCTCAGCCAGAACACCGGGGAGCTGTTTTTT. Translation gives CASSVGLSQNTGELFF.

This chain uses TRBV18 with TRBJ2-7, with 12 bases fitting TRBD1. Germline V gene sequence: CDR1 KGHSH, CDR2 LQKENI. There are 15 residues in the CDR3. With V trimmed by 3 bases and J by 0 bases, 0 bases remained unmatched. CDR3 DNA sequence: TGTGCCAGCTCACCGGGACAGGGGGCCTCCTACGAGCAGTACTTC. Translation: CASSPGQGASYEQYF.

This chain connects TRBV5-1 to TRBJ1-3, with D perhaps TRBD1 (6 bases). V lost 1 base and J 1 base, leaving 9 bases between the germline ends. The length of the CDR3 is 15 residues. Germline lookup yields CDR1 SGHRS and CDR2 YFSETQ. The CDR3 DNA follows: TGCGCCAGCAGCTTGTCTACAGGGTCTGGAAACACCATATATTTT. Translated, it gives CASSLSTGSGNTIYF.